These T cell receptor beta chains were read from a single sample in a study of blood T cell repertoires in COVID-19. The protocol was immunoSEQ multiplex PCR, while the TCRdb copy is restricted to in-frame clones and leaves out a portion. The data hold roughly 70,000 clones, with 75% to 90% observed a single time. The source material was peripheral blood. Receptor source: an elderly man with acute or convalescent COVID-19. Each CDR3 is given with its conserved first and last residue. A D gene is named only where the DNA matches it firmly. Only some rows state a clone size, as once, few, many or a class for expanded clones.

j_gene: TRBJ2-7; abundance: NA; d_gene: TRBD2; v_gene: TRBV19; CDR3aa: CASSSRTSGPLYEQYF; CDR3nt: TGTGCCAGTAGTTCGAGGACTAGCGGGCCTCTCTACGAGCAGTACTTC
j_gene: TRBJ2-5; abundance: NA; d_gene: NA; v_gene: TRBV14; CDR3aa: CASSETTRRETQYF; CDR3nt: TGTGCCAGCAGCGAGACTACCCGGCGAGAGACCCAGTACTTC
j_gene: TRBJ2-1; abundance: NA; d_gene: NA; v_gene: TRBV5-8; CDR3aa: CASSLSSNNEQFF; CDR3nt: TGTGCCAGCAGCTTAAGTAGTAACAATGAGCAGTTCTTC
j_gene: TRBJ2-5; abundance: NA; d_gene: TRBD2; v_gene: TRBV5-1; CDR3aa: CASSLYLAGGWPETQYF; CDR3nt: TGCGCCAGCAGCTTGTACCTAGCGGGGGGCTGGCCAGAGACCCAGTACTTC
j_gene: TRBJ1-1; abundance: NA; d_gene: NA; v_gene: TRBV29-1; CDR3aa: CSVVTGNTEAFF; CDR3nt: TGCAGCGTTGTTACAGGGAACACTGAAGCTTTCTTT
j_gene: TRBJ1-4; abundance: NA; d_gene: NA; v_gene: TRBV19; CDR3aa: CASSSGADRNEKLFF; CDR3nt: TGTGCCAGTAGCTCAGGGGCGGACCGGAATGAAAAACTGTTTTTT
j_gene: TRBJ2-3; abundance: NA; d_gene: NA; v_gene: TRBV5-6; CDR3aa: CASSDGLHRSAPTQYF; CDR3nt: TGTGCCAGCAGCGACGGACTTCACCGGTCGGCGCCGACGCAGTATTTT
j_gene: TRBJ1-3; abundance: NA; d_gene: NA; v_gene: TRBV10-3; CDR3aa: CARESSGNTIYF; CDR3nt: TGTGCCAGAGAGAGCTCTGGAAACACCATATATTTT
j_gene: TRBJ1-3; abundance: NA; d_gene: TRBD1; v_gene: TRBV30; CDR3aa: CAWSTRDSYSSGNTIYF; CDR3nt: TGTGCCTGGAGTACCCGGGACAGCTATAGCTCTGGAAACACCATATATTTT
j_gene: TRBJ1-2; abundance: NA; d_gene: TRBD1; v_gene: TRBV19; CDR3aa: CASSEAGTGGNYGYTF; CDR3nt: TGTGCCAGTAGTGAAGCCGGGACAGGGGGTAACTATGGCTACACCTTC
j_gene: TRBJ1-5; abundance: NA; d_gene: TRBD1; v_gene: TRBV2; CDR3aa: CASSRTGGLQPQHF; CDR3nt: TGTGCCAGCAGCAGGACAGGGGGTCTTCAGCCCCAGCATTTT
j_gene: TRBJ1-1; abundance: NA; d_gene: NA; v_gene: TRBV20-1; CDR3aa: CSKVRATEAFF; CDR3nt: TGCAGTAAGGTCAGGGCTACTGAAGCTTTCTTT
j_gene: TRBJ2-3; abundance: NA; d_gene: TRBD2; v_gene: TRBV5-4; CDR3aa: CAGASGGPVTDTQYF; CDR3nt: TGTGCCGGAGCTAGCGGGGGGCCCGTCACAGATACGCAGTATTTT
j_gene: TRBJ1-1; abundance: NA; d_gene: NA; v_gene: TRBV11-2; CDR3aa: CASSAPQGLNTEAFF; CDR3nt: TGTGCCAGCAGCGCTCCGCAGGGTCTGAACACTGAAGCTTTCTTT
j_gene: TRBJ2-7; abundance: NA; d_gene: NA; v_gene: TRBV6-5; CDR3aa: CASSPLYEQYF; CDR3nt: TGTGCCAGCAGCCCCTTATACGAGCAGTACTTC
j_gene: TRBJ1-1; abundance: NA; d_gene: TRBD1; v_gene: TRBV11-2; CDR3aa: CASSKPRQGHTEAFF; CDR3nt: TGTGCCAGCAGCAAACCACGACAGGGACACACTGAAGCTTTCTTT
j_gene: TRBJ2-7; abundance: NA; d_gene: NA; v_gene: TRBV5-1; CDR3aa: CASSLEGSYEQYF; CDR3nt: TGCGCCAGCAGCTTGGAGGGGTCCTACGAGCAGTACTTC
j_gene: TRBJ2-6; abundance: NA; d_gene: NA; v_gene: TRBV7-9; CDR3aa: CASSLPRVGANVLTF; CDR3nt: TGTGCCAGCAGCCTTCCCCGCGTCGGGGCCAACGTCCTGACTTTC
j_gene: TRBJ1-3; abundance: NA; d_gene: NA; v_gene: TRBV2; CDR3aa: CASSSGVSGNTIYF; CDR3nt: TGTGCCAGTTCTTCAGGGGTCTCTGGAAACACCATATATTTT
j_gene: TRBJ1-5; abundance: NA; d_gene: NA; v_gene: TRBV30; CDR3aa: CAWSSSSNQPQHF; CDR3nt: TGTGCCTGGAGTTCCAGTAGCAATCAGCCCCAGCATTTT
j_gene: TRBJ2-5; abundance: NA; d_gene: TRBD1; v_gene: TRBV28; CDR3aa: CASSGQGRGETQYF; CDR3nt: TGTGCCAGCTCCGGACAGGGGCGGGGAGAGACCCAGTACTTC
j_gene: TRBJ2-6; abundance: NA; d_gene: NA; v_gene: TRBV2; CDR3aa: CASSDGGAGANVLTF; CDR3nt: TGTGCCAGCAGTGATGGGGGGGCCGGGGCCAACGTCCTGACTTTC
j_gene: TRBJ1-2; abundance: NA; d_gene: TRBD1; v_gene: TRBV27; CDR3aa: CASSLTGEYGYTF; CDR3nt: TGTGCCAGCAGTTTAACAGGGGAGTATGGCTACACCTTC
j_gene: TRBJ1-2; abundance: few; d_gene: TRBD1; v_gene: TRBV14; CDR3aa: CASSQSLSRQGVNYGYTF; CDR3nt: TGTGCCAGCAGCCAAAGTCTAAGTCGACAGGGGGTAAACTATGGCTACACCTTC
j_gene: TRBJ1-6; abundance: NA; d_gene: NA; v_gene: TRBV9; CDR3aa: CASSVRESSYNSPLHF; CDR3nt: TGTGCCAGCAGCGTGCGGGAAAGCTCCTATAATTCACCCCTCCACTTT
j_gene: TRBJ2-4; abundance: NA; d_gene: TRBD1; v_gene: TRBV6-5; CDR3aa: CASSSRDRLAKNIQYF; CDR3nt: TGTGCCAGCAGTTCTAGGGACAGATTAGCCAAAAACATTCAGTACTTC
j_gene: TRBJ1-6; abundance: NA; d_gene: NA; v_gene: TRBV10-2; CDR3aa: CASLQSGNSPLHF; CDR3nt: TGCGCCAGCCTCCAGTCGGGAAATTCACCCCTCCACTTT
j_gene: TRBJ2-1; abundance: NA; d_gene: TRBD2; v_gene: TRBV11-2; CDR3aa: CASSLGVLAGGGDEQFF; CDR3nt: TGTGCCAGCAGCTTAGGTGTACTAGCGGGGGGTGGCGATGAGCAGTTCTTC
j_gene: TRBJ2-2; abundance: NA; d_gene: NA; v_gene: TRBV7-3; CDR3aa: CASTSVAGTGELFF; CDR3nt: TGTGCCAGCACCTCGGTCGCGGGTACCGGGGAGCTGTTTTTT
j_gene: TRBJ1-2; abundance: NA; d_gene: TRBD1; v_gene: TRBV19; CDR3aa: CATAQQGDYGYTF; CDR3nt: TGTGCCACCGCACAACAGGGGGACTATGGCTACACCTTC
j_gene: TRBJ2-3; abundance: NA; d_gene: NA; v_gene: TRBV10-2; CDR3aa: CASSPGWPDTQYF; CDR3nt: TGCGCCAGCAGTCCGGGGTGGCCAGATACGCAGTATTTT
j_gene: TRBJ2-1; abundance: NA; d_gene: NA; v_gene: TRBV18; CDR3aa: CASSPIQQGPSGQYYNEQFF; CDR3nt: TGTGCCAGCTCACCGATTCAGCAGGGCCCTAGTGGCCAATATTACAATGAGCAGTTCTTC
j_gene: TRBJ1-3; abundance: few; d_gene: NA; v_gene: TRBV6-2/TRBV6-3; CDR3aa: CASSYSTIASGNTIYF; CDR3nt: TGTGCCAGCAGTTACTCGACTATTGCCTCTGGAAACACCATATATTTT
j_gene: TRBJ2-1; abundance: NA; d_gene: NA; v_gene: TRBV27; CDR3aa: CASSLGQTSYNEQFF; CDR3nt: TGTGCCAGCAGTTTAGGGCAGACCTCCTACAATGAGCAGTTCTTC
j_gene: TRBJ2-3; abundance: NA; d_gene: NA; v_gene: TRBV5-1; CDR3aa: CASREGVPDTQYF; CDR3nt: TGCGCCAGCAGAGAGGGGGTGCCAGATACGCAGTATTTT
j_gene: TRBJ1-1; abundance: once; d_gene: TRBD1; v_gene: TRBV27; CDR3aa: CASSERTGAGEAFF; CDR3nt: TGTGCCAGCAGCGAACGGACAGGGGCAGGTGAAGCTTTCTTT